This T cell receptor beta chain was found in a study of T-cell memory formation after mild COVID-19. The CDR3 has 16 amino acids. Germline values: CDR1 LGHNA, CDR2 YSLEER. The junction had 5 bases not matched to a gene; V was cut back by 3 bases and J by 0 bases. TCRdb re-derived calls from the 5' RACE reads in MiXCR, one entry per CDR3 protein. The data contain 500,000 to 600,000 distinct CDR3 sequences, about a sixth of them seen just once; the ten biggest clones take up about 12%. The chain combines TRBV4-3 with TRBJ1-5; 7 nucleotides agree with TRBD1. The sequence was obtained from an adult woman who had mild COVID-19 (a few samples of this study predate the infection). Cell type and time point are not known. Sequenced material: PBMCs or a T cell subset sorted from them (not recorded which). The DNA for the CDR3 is TGCGCCAGCAGCCAGGAACAGGGGTATAGCAATCAGCCCCAGCATTTT. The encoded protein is CASSQEQGYSNQPQHF.